This entry lists 26 T cell receptor beta chains sequenced from one sample in a study of regulatory T cells in long-lasting Graves disease. Documented time point: newly diagnosed GD, antithyroid drugs for less than 3 months. Generation of the TCR library employed RNA extracted from PBMCs. Arm-PCR of CDR3 regions with iRepertoire HTBI primers generated TCR beta libraries. Each CDR3 protein gets one entry after TCRdb re-called the multiplex PCR reads with MiXCR. The sample lists about 420,000 distinct CDR3 sequences; about 16% were seen once. These data are also associated with another study on T cells in Graves' hyperthyroidism and ophthalmopathy.

The material was peripheral blood mononuclear cells (PBMCs), obtained at new diagnosis, from a patient treated with antithyroid drugs. The receptors come from a woman between 18 and 30 years old with Graves disease.

This clonotype was detected once. No conserved phenylalanine or tryptophan is present at the end of the CDR3, so a read error is the likely explanation. The chain combines TRBV30 with TRBJ2-2; TRBD2 matches 9 bases. The CDR3 covers 16 residues. From germline, CDR1 is GTSNPN and CDR2 SVGIG (reference sequence). After removal of 2 bases from V and 4 bases from J, the junction contained 8 bases not matched to a gene. CDR3 coding DNA: TGTGCCTGGAGTATCCCCGGACTAGCGACCACCGGGGAGCTGTTTTCT. Its protein is CAWSIPGLATTGELFS.

The chain recombines TRBV7-3 with TRBJ2-3, with D perhaps given as TRBD1 or TRBD2 (6 bases each). This CDR3 has 16 amino acids. CDR1 and CDR2 (germline): SGHTA, FQGTGA. The germline V and J ends were trimmed by 5 bases and 4 bases, with 19 bases remaining between them. CDR3 amino acids: CASSPSPAGGPDTQYF. The CDR3 nucleotides are TGTGCCAGCAGCCCCTCTCCGGCCGGGGGCCCAGATACGCAGTATTTT.

This clonotype showed up just a few times. CDR3 loop: CASTLPVPKGEQFF. The CDR3 DNA reads as TGTGCCAGCACCCTCCCGGTCCCTAAAGGGGAGCAGTTCTTC. This chain uses TRBV6-2 or TRBV6-3 with TRBJ2-1; no definite D call. Germline CDR1 MNHEY, CDR2 SVGEGT. The V end was cut by 7 bases, the J end by 10 bases, with 20 bases between. The CDR3 contains 14 residues.

This clonotype was seen repeatedly, ten times or more. V is TRBV28 and J is TRBJ2-1; 10 nucleotides line up with TRBD2. The V gene's germline CDR1 is MDHEN and CDR2 SYDVKM. The J segment lost 9 bases and the V segment lost 2 bases, leaving 7 bases of the junction unmatched. The CDR3 covers 15 residues. The CDR3 loop reads CASSLVLAGVVEQFF. In nucleotides, the CDR3 is TGTGCCAGCAGTTTAGTTCTAGCGGGAGTAGTTGAGCAGTTCTTC. The whole variable domain, filled in from reference TRBV28 and TRBJ2-1, reads DVKVTQSSRYLVKRTGEKVFLECVQDMDHENMFWYRQDPGLGLRLIYFSYDVKMKEKGDIPEGYSVSREKKERFSLILESASTNQTSMYLCASSLVLAGVVEQFFGPGTRLTVL.

This clonotype was recorded many times. The rearrangement uses TRBV18 and TRBJ2-1; D ambiguous. Germline lookup yields CDR1 KGHSH and CDR2 LQKENI. Trimming shortened V by 0 bases and J by 0 bases, and 3 bases separated the two germline ends. The CDR3 spans 14 residues. The CDR3 region is CASSPPSSYNEQFF. Here the CDR3 DNA reads TGTGCCAGCTCACCACCGAGCTCCTACAATGAGCAGTTCTTC.

This clonotype was recorded once. This chain uses TRBV9 with TRBJ2-1; 9 bases map to TRBD2. Germline V gene sequence: CDR1 SGDLS, CDR2 YYNGEE. V dropped 2 bases and J dropped 5; count of bases not matched to a gene: 14. The CDR3 loop spans 18 amino acids. Written as DNA, the CDR3 is TGTGCCAGCAGCGTTTCGCTAGCGGGATCCCAGGGCGACAATGAGCAGTTCTTC. Protein product: CASSVSLAGSQGDNEQFF.

This clonotype turned up a few times. This rearrangement joins TRBV6-5 to TRBJ2-2, with TRBD1 identical over 9 bases. The ends lost 1 base at V and 4 bases at J; junction bases unmatched: 4. The CDR3 is 16 amino acids. Germline CDR1 and CDR2: MNHEY and SVGAGI. This CDR3 is CASSYLQGARTGELFF. The DNA for the CDR3 is TGTGCCAGCAGTTACTTACAGGGGGCGCGCACCGGGGAGCTGTTTTTT.

In its sample, this clonotype was seen many times. The genes are TRBV20-1 and TRBJ1-5; TRBD1 matches 9 bases. CDR3 length: 14 residues. Germline V gene sequence: CDR1 DFQATT, CDR2 SNEGSKA (reference sequence). The V segment lost 2 bases and the J segment 2 bases; nucleotides outside the gene matches: 1. The CDR3 region is CSARRTGGNQPQHF. CDR3 sequence (DNA): TGCAGTGCTAGAAGGACAGGGGGCAATCAGCCCCAGCATTTT.

The chain couples TRBV6-2 or TRBV6-3 to TRBJ1-2, with 10 bases fitting TRBD1. J gave up 8 bases and V 7 bases, and 10 bases lay outside the gene matches. CDR1 and CDR2 from the germline V gene are MNHEY and SVGEGT. The CDR3 is made up of 14 amino acids. The CDR3, as DNA: TGTGCCAGCATAGACCGACAGGGGGCTCGAGGCTACACCTTC. This translates into CASIDRQGARGYTF.

V is TRBV5-5 and J is TRBJ1-1; D is perhaps TRBD1 (5 bases). The V end was cut by 5 bases, the J end by 1 base, with 15 bases between. The CDR3 totals 15 residues. The germline gives CDR1 SGHKS, CDR2 YYEKEE (reference sequence). CDR3 sequence: CASRGGGGKNTEAFF. CDR3 sequence (DNA): TGTGCCAGCAGGGGGGGGGGTGGAAAGAACACTGAAGCTTTCTTT.

J is TRBJ1-5 and V is TRBV30, with no clear D. The CDR3 sequence is 15 residues long. The V and J ends lost 3 bases and 4 bases respectively, with 16 bases between them. Germline V gives CDR1 GTSNPN, CDR2 SVGIG (reference sequence). Here the CDR3 reads CAWSLPGRRNQPQHF. CDR3 nucleotides: TGTGCCTGGAGCCTTCCCGGGAGACGGAATCAGCCCCAGCATTTT.

In this sample, this clonotype turned up a few times. A much larger clone differs from this one at a single base, so this may be a read error. The chain uses TRBV18 and TRBJ2-3; D unresolved. Near its end, the DNA agrees better with TRBJ1-5, so the J call may be wrong. Germline V gene sequence: CDR1 KGHSH, CDR2 LQKENI. CDR3 size: 12 residues. CDR3 DNA: TGTGCCAGCTCACCACGATCTGATACGCAGCATTTT. Residues: CASSPRSDTQHF.

This chain links TRBV13 with TRBJ1-3, with a tentative D call TRBD1 (6 bases). This CDR3 contains 23 residues. V was cut by 5 bases and J by 0 bases, with 35 bases left in between. Germline CDR1 is PRHDT and CDR2 is FYEKMQ (reference sequence). CDR3 sequence reads: CASSRLTDVAHRGAYYSGNTIYF. The CDR3 DNA is TGTGCCAGCAGCCGACTTACCGACGTAGCTCACCGGGGGGCGTACTACTCTGGAAACACCATATATTTT.

The chain has TRBV25-1 and TRBJ2-7; tentatively, D is TRBD1 (6 bases). Germline CDR1 reads MGHDK; CDR2 reads SYGVNS. V was cut by 6 bases and J by 3 bases, with 15 bases left in between. The CDR3 has 14 residues. For the CDR3, the DNA is TGTGCCAGCAGCACAGGGTGGGAACGCTACGAGCAGTACTTC. Encoded protein: CASSTGWERYEQYF.

This rearrangement joins TRBV19 to TRBJ2-7, with 7 positions matching TRBD1. The CDR3 length is 14 residues. The germline V gene has CDR1 LNHDA and CDR2 SQIVND (reference sequence). With 3 bases clipped from V and 0 bases from J, the junction kept 2 bases outside the gene matches. Written as DNA, the CDR3 is TGTGCCAGTAGTATCAACAGGGGCTCCTACGAGCAGTACTTC. It specifies CASSINRGSYEQYF.

The chain combines TRBV5-4 with TRBJ2-1; a possible D gene is TRBD1 (5 bases). Matching the DNA end better, TRBJ1-1 makes the J call doubtful. The germline V gene has CDR1 SGHNT and CDR2 YYREEE (reference sequence). The CDR3 runs to 13 residues. The CDR3 reads CASSPIDSFEAFF. CDR3 sequence (DNA): TGTGCCAGCAGCCCGATCGACAGTTTTGAAGCTTTCTTT.

At least ten counts were recorded for this clonotype. The chain recombines TRBV18 with TRBJ1-1, with TRBD1 identical over 7 bases. The CDR3 is made up of 15 amino acids. Germline CDR1 reads KGHSH; CDR2 reads LQKENI. The V gene end was trimmed by 0 bases and the J gene end by 1 base; junction bases not matched to a gene: 2. The CDR3 region has the DNA TGTGCCAGCTCACCACCCGGACAGGCGAACACTGAAGCTTTCTTT. This translates into CASSPPGQANTEAFF.

This clonotype was counted ten times or more. This chain joins TRBV28 and TRBJ2-3; 8 bases are a match to TRBD2. Trimming removed 4 bases from V and 2 bases from J; junction bases left unmatched: 8. Germline V gene data show CDR1 as MDHEN and CDR2 as SYDVKM. The CDR3 sequence is 16 residues long. This CDR3 is CASSSRGGAFTDTQYF. CDR3 nucleotide sequence: TGTGCCAGCAGTTCCCGGGGGGGGGCATTCACAGATACGCAGTATTTT.

This clonotype was found a few times. The chain links TRBV9 to TRBJ1-6, with D uncertain. This CDR3 is 15 amino acids long. Trimming left V 4 bases short and J 5 bases short, with 13 bases between. Per the germline V gene, CDR1 is SGDLS and CDR2 is YYNGEE. The CDR3 DNA sequence: TGTGCCAGCAGCCCTACCAGTCCGAATAATTCACCCCTCCACTTT. Translation: CASSPTSPNNSPLHF. Full variable domain (remainder filled in from reference TRBV9 and TRBJ1-6): DSGVTQTPKHLITATGQRVTLRCSPRSGDLSVYWYQQSLDQGLQFLIQYYNGEERAKGNILERFSAQQFPDLHSELNLSSLELGDSALYFCASSPTSPNNSPLHFGNGTRLTVT.

This clonotype was detected a few times. The rearrangement links TRBV2 to TRBJ1-5; tentatively, D is TRBD1 (6 bases). In germline, CDR1 is SNHLY, CDR2 FYNNEI. The CDR3 covers 15 residues. Trimming shortened V by 3 bases and J by 4 bases, and 13 bases separated the two germline ends. CDR3 DNA sequence: TGTGCCAGCAGTGACTCCGGCCAGGGGAATCAGCCCCAGCATTTT. It specifies CASSDSGQGNQPQHF.

The chain employs TRBV19 and TRBJ2-2, with 9 bases matching TRBD1. Trimming at V came to 7 bases and at J to 7 bases, leaving 10 bases not matched to a gene. CDR3 size: 15 residues. Germline-derived CDR1 and CDR2 are LNHDA and SQIVND (reference sequence). The CDR3 reads CASTKGTGMGGELFF. The CDR3 nucleotides read TGTGCCAGTACCAAAGGGACAGGGATGGGCGGGGAGCTGTTTTTT.

This clonotype was counted only a few times. The rearrangement joins TRBV20-1 to TRBJ2-1, with 9 positions matching TRBD2. The germline V gene encodes CDR1 DFQATT and CDR2 SNEGSKA (reference sequence). The V gene end was trimmed by 6 bases and the J gene end by 6 bases; junction bases not matched to a gene: 21. The CDR3 totals 18 residues. The CDR3 DNA reads TGCAGTGCGAAGGGAGGCGGGAGGGCAGATAACCTCCTCAATGAGCAGTTCTTC. It translates to CSAKGGGRADNLLNEQFF.

There are a few counts of this clonotype. The chain joins TRBV24-1 to TRBJ2-7; TRBD1 is a possible D gene (5 bases). Germline V gene lookup returns CDR1 KGHDR and CDR2 SFDVKD. V lost 0 bases and J 6 bases, leaving 17 bases between the germline ends. The CDR3 is made up of 16 amino acids. The CDR3 DNA sequence: TGTGCCACCAGTGATTTGTGGGGCAGGTTTCCTACCGAGCAGTACTTC. The encoded protein is CATSDLWGRFPTEQYF.

This clonotype was seen at least ten times. The V call is TRBV2, the J call TRBJ1-1, with D perhaps TRBD1 (6 bases). Trimming took 6 bases from V and 1 from J, leaving 9 bases between them. Per the germline V gene, CDR1 is SNHLY and CDR2 is FYNNEI. The CDR3 spans 13 residues. The CDR3 protein is CASSTQGNTEAFF. The CDR3 DNA sequence: TGTGCCAGCAGCACACAGGGGAACACTGAAGCTTTCTTT.

This clonotype was picked up a small number of times. The genes are TRBV6-1 and TRBJ2-2; 9 positions agree with TRBD1. J gave up 6 bases and V 8 bases, and 1 base lay outside the gene matches. CDR1 MNHNS and CDR2 SASEGT come from the germline V gene. The CDR3 loop spans 12 amino acids. The CDR3 nucleotides are TGTGCCAGCTGGACAGGGGCCGGGGAGCTGTTTTTT. Its protein product is CASWTGAGELFF.

This chain connects TRBV20-1 to TRBJ2-7; D ambiguous. The CDR3 runs to 14 residues. Germline values: CDR1 DFQATT, CDR2 SNEGSKA (reference sequence). The ends were cut back, 3 bases at V and 0 bases at J, with 12 bases in the middle. CDR3 residues: CSASARRSSYEQYF. The CDR3 coding sequence is TGCAGTGCTAGCGCGCGCCGAAGCTCCTACGAGCAGTACTTC.